The text below deals with one T cell receptor (beta chain). Its antigen remains unknown. V shed 5 bases and J shed 4 bases, with 6 bases lying between them. Germline V gene lookup returns CDR1 SGHVS and CDR2 FNYEAQ. The CDR3 runs 12 residues. This entry belongs to a study of cytomegalovirus exposure and HLA in healthy donors. Findings and caveats of the study: Later analysis indicated greater clonal expansion among HLA-associated TCR beta chains than among equally common other chains.

Researchers ran the PCR with 60 Vbeta and 13 Jbeta primers. Libraries were prepared by immunoSEQ multiplex PCR; TCRdb keeps only in-frame clonotypes and omits some of them. The table lists around 100,000 clones, around 86% of them singletons. Sequencing was carried out using PBMCs. The origin of this receptor is a female donor in good health and CMV-seropositive. The rearrangement joins TRBV7-6 to TRBJ2-1, with a tentative D call TRBD2 (6 bases). CDR3 region: CASSGTYNEQFF. CDR3 coding DNA: TGTGCCAGCAGCGGGACTTACAATGAGCAGTTCTTC.